This T cell receptor (beta chain) was captured by sequencing in a study of blood T cell repertoires in COVID-19. TCRdb keeps only in-frame clones here, not all; method: immunoSEQ multiplex PCR. This sample carries a few hundred thousand clones, about 90% of them seen once, and the ten largest clones take about 2%. The CDR3 runs to 15 residues. V was clipped by 2 bases and J by 2 bases, with 12 bases between them. Germline V lookup: CDR1 SGHNT, CDR2 YYREEE (reference sequence). Sequences were obtained from peripheral blood. This clonotype was sampled from an older woman with COVID-19, enrolled during active disease. The V and J genes are TRBV5-4 and TRBJ2-3; D is perhaps TRBD1 (5 bases). The CDR3 sequence: CASSFAGISTDTQYF. The CDR3 DNA follows: TGTGCCAGCAGCTTTGCAGGGATTTCCACAGATACGCAGTATTTT.